What follows describes a single T cell receptor beta chain. Antigen unknown. There are 14 residues in the CDR3. Trimming at V came to 7 bases and at J to 4 bases, leaving 8 bases not matched to a gene. Germline loops: CDR1 SQVTM, CDR2 ANQGSEA. These data are taken from a study of cytomegalovirus exposure and HLA in healthy donors. Points from the study as a whole: Rare sequences made up most TCRs, while some public TCRs were found in many donors. A missense variant in DCLRE1C was later tied to TCR beta V- and J-gene trimming. Associated with HLA alleles at 0.05 false discovery rate in a later analysis were over 15,000 TCR beta sequences.

Researchers ran the PCR with 60 Vbeta and 13 Jbeta primers. Generated by immunoSEQ multiplex PCR, the TCRdb table keeps only in-frame clones and is missing some. The table shows about 130,000 clones, with approximately 74% occurring only once. Donors consisted of healthy bone marrow donors. The chain couples TRBV29-1 to TRBJ1-1; 11 nucleotides line up with TRBD1. Sequences were obtained from PBMCs. This receptor was obtained from a male donor in good health and CMV-seronegative. CDR3 nucleotide sequence: TGCAGCGCCAAACCGGGACAGGGGGGCACTGAAGCTTTCTTT. This codes for CSAKPGQGGTEAFF.